These 18 T cell receptor beta chains were sequenced from one sample in a study of cytomegalovirus exposure and HLA in healthy donors. Profiling relied on immunoSEQ multiplex PCR, and the TCRdb table lists in-frame clones only, not all of them. In the table there are about 180,000 clones, about 89% of which are singletons. The sequencing sample was made of PBMCs. Receptors were obtained from a man in his late teens or twenties in good health and CMV-seropositive.

This sequence joins TRBV28 and TRBJ2-1, with TRBD2 matching 10 bases. Per germline, CDR1 MDHEN and CDR2 SYDVKM. The CDR3 has 17 residues. The V segment lost 2 bases and the J segment 1 base; nucleotides outside the gene matches: 5. The CDR3 region is CASSLTGTSESYNEQFF. The CDR3 DNA sequence: TGTGCCAGCAGTTTAACAGGGACTAGCGAATCCTACAATGAGCAGTTCTTC.

The chain links TRBV6-5 to TRBJ2-1; D is perhaps TRBD2 (6 bases). V lost 6 bases to trimming and J lost 2 bases, with 14 bases between them. Looked up from germline, CDR1 is MNHEY and CDR2 is SVGAGI. The CDR3 is 15 amino acids. For the CDR3, the DNA is TGTGCCAGCAGAACCTCTCAGCGGGCCTACAATGAGCAGTTCTTC. This gives the protein CASRTSQRAYNEQFF.

The chain couples TRBV30 to TRBJ2-6; tentatively, D is TRBD1 (5 bases). The germline V gene encodes CDR1 GTSNPN and CDR2 SVGIG (reference sequence). The CDR3 is 18 residues long. The CDR3 coding sequence is TGTGCGACCACCCCCCCAGGGCGACGGTCCTATGGGGCCAACGTCCTGACTTTC. The encoded protein is CATTPPGRRSYGANVLTF.

The chain combines TRBV9 with TRBJ2-2, with 7 bases identical to TRBD2. This CDR3 is built from 16 residues. Germline CDR1 and CDR2: SGDLS and YYNGEE. With V trimmed by 0 bases and J by 7 bases, 9 bases remained unmatched. This CDR3 reads CASSVGRAGSIGELFF. As DNA, the CDR3 is TGTGCCAGCAGCGTAGGGAGAGCGGGGAGCATCGGGGAGCTGTTTTTT.

This chain uses TRBV27 with TRBJ2-3, with D unclear. CDR1 and CDR2 (germline): MNHEY, SMNVEV (reference sequence). V was shortened by 8 bases and J by 2 bases, with 8 bases between the two germline ends. This CDR3 has 12 residues. DNA for the CDR3: TGTGCCAGCGGGCAGCTCACAGATACGCAGTATTTT. This gives the protein CASGQLTDTQYF.

The rearrangement uses TRBV7-9 and TRBJ1-3; D not certain. The CDR3 is 18 amino acids. Trimming pared 5 bases from V and 1 base from J, leaving 21 bases between. Germline V gene lookup returns CDR1 SEHNR and CDR2 FQNEAQ (reference sequence). The CDR3 DNA follows: TGTGCCAGCAGCCCGCTTGAAGGACGCGGGCGTTCTGGAAACACCATATATTTT. Translated: CASSPLEGRGRSGNTIYF.

The chain links TRBV7-9 to TRBJ2-3; no reliable D call. Between the trimmed V and J ends, which lost 3 bases and 6 bases, there was a span of 19 bases. The CDR3 has 16 amino acids. CDR1 is SEHNR, CDR2 FQNEAQ, per germline (reference sequence). The CDR3 bases are TGTGCCAGCAGCTTTACCTCCCCCTCGAGTCGCGATACGCAGTATTTT. Translation: CASSFTSPSSRDTQYF.

The V gene is TRBV6-6, the J gene TRBJ1-5; D unresolved. Trimming stripped 6 bases from V and 5 bases from J, with 8 bases between. Germline assignment: CDR1 MNHNY and CDR2 SVGAGI (reference sequence). The CDR3 has 12 residues. The CDR3 here is CASRRRDQPQHF. The CDR3 nucleotides read TGTGCCAGCAGGAGGAGGGATCAGCCCCAGCATTTT.

The chain has TRBV11-2 and TRBJ2-7, with D possibly TRBD2 on 6 matching bases. Between the trimmed V and J ends, which lost 4 bases and 0 bases, there was a span of 10 bases. CDR1 and CDR2 from the germline V gene are SGHAT and FQNNGV. The CDR3 spans 14 residues. The CDR3 protein is CASSSSALSYEQYF. The DNA for the CDR3 is TGTGCCAGCAGCTCTAGCGCCCTCTCCTACGAGCAGTACTTC.

The V and J genes are TRBV7-2 and TRBJ2-5, with 10 bases that match TRBD2. Germline assignment: CDR1 SGHTA and CDR2 FQGNSA. The CDR3 consists of 14 residues. Trimming took 4 bases from V and 9 from J; bases not matched to a gene: 8. The CDR3 spells CASSSSGGGLAQYF. CDR3 sequence (DNA): TGTGCCAGCAGCTCGAGCGGGGGGGGGTTGGCCCAGTACTTC.

J is TRBJ1-1 and V is TRBV10-3; tentative D call: TRBD1 (5 bases). This CDR3 region has 14 residues. The ends were cut back, 5 bases at V and 5 bases at J, with 15 bases in the middle. The germline V gene has CDR1 ENHRY and CDR2 SYGVKD. CDR3 DNA sequence: TGTGCCATCAGTACGACCTCAGGGAGGACTGAAGCTTTCTTT. Protein: CAISTTSGRTEAFF.

The rearrangement links TRBV10-3 to TRBJ1-2; the D gene is possibly TRBD1 (5 bases). The germline V gene encodes CDR1 ENHRY and CDR2 SYGVKD. The CDR3 sequence is 13 residues long. V was pared by 8 bases and J by 6 bases, with 16 bases between. CDR3 in amino acids: CAIWGSAGDGYTF. The CDR3 DNA is TGTGCCATCTGGGGCTCCGCGGGGGATGGCTACACCTTC.

This sequence joins TRBV9 and TRBJ1-3; 8 nucleotides match TRBD1. Germline V CDR1 and CDR2: SGDLS, YYNGEE. This CDR3 is 16 amino acids long. V trimming: 4 bases; J trimming: 3 bases; junction bases outside the gene matches: 9. The CDR3 sequence is CASSIQGALIGNTIYF. CDR3 nucleotide sequence: TGTGCCAGCAGCATCCAGGGGGCATTAATTGGAAACACCATATATTTT.

The chain joins TRBV11-3 to TRBJ2-1; a weak D match, TRBD2 (5 bases). Germline loops: CDR1 SGHNT, CDR2 YENEEA. The germline V and J ends were trimmed by 1 base and 5 bases, with 9 bases remaining between them. The length of the CDR3 is 14 residues. The CDR3 nucleotides read TGTGCCAGCAGCTTAGCGGGGAACCACAATGAGCAGTTCTTC. The encoded protein is CASSLAGNHNEQFF.

J is TRBJ1-1 and V is TRBV18; 7 bases align to TRBD1. Germline loops: CDR1 KGHSH, CDR2 LQKENI. The length of the CDR3 is 14 residues. The ends lost 3 bases at V and 1 base at J; junction bases unmatched: 2. CDR3 in amino acids: CASSPRTGNTEAFF. The DNA for the CDR3 is TGTGCCAGCTCACCCCGGACAGGGAACACTGAAGCTTTCTTT. Variable domain in full (rest from reference TRBV18 and TRBJ1-1): NAGVMQNPRHLVRRRGQEARLRCSPMKGHSHVYWYRQLPEEGLKFMVYLQKENIIDESGMPKERFSAEFPKEGPSILRIQQVVRGDSAAYFCASSPRTGNTEAFFGQGTRLTVV.

The V and J genes are TRBV28 and TRBJ2-2, with 7 bases lining up with TRBD2. Trimming at V came to 5 bases and at J to 7 bases, leaving 10 bases not matched to a gene. The V gene's germline CDR1 is MDHEN and CDR2 SYDVKM. There are 15 residues in the CDR3. In DNA, the CDR3 is TGTGCCAGCAGTCCGCCGCGGGAGAAGGTCGGGGAGCTGTTTTTT. It yields the protein CASSPPREKVGELFF.

The CDR3 coding sequence is TGTGCCAGCATCCCAGACAGCTTGTCAATCTATGGCTACACCTTC. The encoded protein is CASIPDSLSIYGYTF. The chain uses TRBV7-9 and TRBJ1-2; a weak D match, TRBD1 (5 bases). The CDR3 runs 15 residues. Germline CDR1 reads SEHNR; CDR2 reads FQNEAQ (reference sequence). The ends were cut back, 7 bases at V and 4 bases at J, with 19 bases in the middle.

The J gene is TRBJ2-1, the V gene TRBV7-9; 12 bases match TRBD2. This CDR3 contains 15 residues. Germline V gives CDR1 SEHNR, CDR2 FQNEAQ (reference sequence). V shed 5 bases and J 7 bases; nucleotides not matched to a gene: 6. Here the CDR3 DNA reads TGTGCCAGCAGCCCCGCTAGCGGGGGGGCGAATGAGCAGTTCTTC. It specifies CASSPASGGANEQFF.